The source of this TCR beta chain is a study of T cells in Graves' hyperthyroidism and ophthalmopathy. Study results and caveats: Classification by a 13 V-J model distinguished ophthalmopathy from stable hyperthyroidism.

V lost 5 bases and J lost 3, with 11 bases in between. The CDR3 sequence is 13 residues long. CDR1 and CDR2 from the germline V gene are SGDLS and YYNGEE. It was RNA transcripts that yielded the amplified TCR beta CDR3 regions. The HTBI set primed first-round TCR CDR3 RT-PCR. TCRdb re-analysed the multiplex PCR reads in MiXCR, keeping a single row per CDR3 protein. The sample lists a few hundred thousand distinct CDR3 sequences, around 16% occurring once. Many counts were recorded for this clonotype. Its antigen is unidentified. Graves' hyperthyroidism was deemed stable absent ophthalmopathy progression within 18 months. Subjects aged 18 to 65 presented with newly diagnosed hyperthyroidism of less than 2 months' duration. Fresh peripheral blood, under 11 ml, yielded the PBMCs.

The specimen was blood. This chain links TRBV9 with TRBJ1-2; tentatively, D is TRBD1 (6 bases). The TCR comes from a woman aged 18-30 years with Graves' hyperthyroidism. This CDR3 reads CASRAGEYYGYTF. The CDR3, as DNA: TGTGCCAGCAGGGCAGGGGAGTACTATGGCTACACCTTC. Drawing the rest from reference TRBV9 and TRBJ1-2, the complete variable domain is DSGVTQTPKHLITATGQRVTLRCSPRSGDLSVYWYQQSLDQGLQFLIQYYNGEERAKGNILERFSAQQFPDLHSELNLSSLELGDSALYFCASRAGEYYGYTFGSGTRLTVV.